This paragraph covers one T cell receptor (beta chain) sequence. These data come from a study of siplizumab effects on memory and regulatory T cells. Germline CDR1 is LNHDA and CDR2 is SQIVND (reference sequence). Trimming stripped 5 bases from V and 0 bases from J, with 10 bases between. The CDR3 runs to 14 residues. The repertoire was sequenced with immunoSEQ multiplex PCR; TCRdb's copy has only in-frame clones and lacks some. The table has about 50,000 clones, roughly nine tenths seen once. Sequenced sample: naive CD8+ T cells sorted from blood. The rearrangement uses TRBV19 and TRBJ2-5; D is undetermined. The receptor was isolated from a human donor in good health. The CDR3 nucleotides read TGTGCCAGTAGTTGGGCAGACAACCAAGAGACCCAGTACTTC. Translation: CASSWADNQETQYF.